The 15 T cell receptor beta chains reported below all come from one sample, sequenced in a study (dated 2022 in TCRdb). The library was produced with the immunoSEQ multiplex PCR assay. TCRdb holds this immuneACCESS table with in-frame rearrangements only. Some clones are missing; in checked studies, unresolved V genes explain under half, and the rest has no known cause. Within this sample are approximately 50,000 clones, with approximately 95% of them counted one time only. The ten largest make up 9.5% to 12% of the sample. Sample: PBMCs. The source is a middle-aged man with rheumatoid arthritis.

The chain recombines TRBV6-6 with TRBJ1-6; weak D call: TRBD1 (5 bases). The CDR3 consists of 16 residues. Trimming removed 4 bases from V and 7 bases from J, with 17 bases in between. Per germline, CDR1 MNHNY and CDR2 SVGAGI (reference sequence). The CDR3 is CASSFNTGTGNSPLHF. The DNA for the CDR3 is TGTGCCAGCAGTTTCAATACCGGGACGGGGAATTCACCCCTCCACTTT.

V is TRBV27 and J is TRBJ2-7; D may match TRBD1 or TRBD2 (5 bases each). The CDR3 is made up of 14 amino acids. Per germline, CDR1 MNHEY and CDR2 SMNVEV (reference sequence). Trimming pared 5 bases from V and 0 bases from J, leaving 11 bases between. The CDR3 sequence: CASSHSGTSYEQYF. The CDR3 DNA reads TGTGCCAGCAGTCACTCCGGGACCTCCTACGAGCAGTACTTC.

This clone has more than one count but fewer than ten. J is TRBJ1-6 and V is TRBV5-5; D not certain. The CDR3 runs 14 residues. Germline V gene lookup returns CDR1 SGHKS and CDR2 YYEKEE (reference sequence). Between the trimmed V and J ends, which lost 7 bases and 3 bases, there was a span of 11 bases. CDR3 bases: TGTGCCAGCGACGGGTTTATCTATAATTCACCCCTCCACTTT. Its protein product is CASDGFIYNSPLHF. Full variable domain (rest looked up from reference TRBV5-5 and TRBJ1-6): DAGVTQSPTHLIKTRGQQVTLRCSPISGHKSVSWYQQVLGQGPQFIFQYYEKEERGRGNFPDRFSARQFPNYSSELNVNALLLGDSALYLCASDGFIYNSPLHFGNGTRLTVT.

The chain joins TRBV3-1 (or the pseudogene TRBV3-2) to TRBJ1-1; TRBD1 matches at 7 bases. The germline V gene encodes CDR1 LGHDT and CDR2 YNNKEL (reference sequence). This CDR3 comprises 13 residues. With 2 bases clipped from V and 11 bases from J, the junction kept 8 bases outside the gene matches. CDR3 sequence reads: CASSQSQGLGAFF. The DNA of the CDR3 is TGTGCCAGCAGCCAATCACAGGGGCTAGGGGCTTTCTTT.

This rearrangement joins TRBV28 to TRBJ1-1, with D unresolved. V gave up 6 bases and J gave up 4 bases, with 12 bases separating them. This CDR3 has 13 amino acids. Germline CDR1 MDHEN, CDR2 SYDVKM. The CDR3 reads CASRTPAGTEAFF. CDR3 DNA sequence: TGTGCCAGCAGAACCCCGGCGGGCACTGAAGCTTTCTTT.

The chain couples TRBV7-2 to TRBJ2-5, with unresolved D. Germline V gene lookup returns CDR1 SGHTA and CDR2 FQGNSA. Trimming removed 2 bases at V and 0 bases at J, with 7 bases between. The CDR3 contains 14 residues. In nucleotides, the CDR3 is TGTGCCAGCAGCTTATGGCGAGACCAAGAGACCCAGTACTTC. Its protein product is CASSLWRDQETQYF.

The genes are TRBV6-5 and TRBJ2-7, with a weak D call TRBD1 (6 bases). The CDR3 contains 14 residues. V was trimmed by 7 bases and J by 10 bases, leaving 23 bases between them. Germline V gene data show CDR1 as MNHEY and CDR2 as SVGAGI. Here the CDR3 reads CASKEPGHPENQYF. The CDR3 DNA is TGTGCCAGCAAAGAACCGGGACACCCGGAGAACCAGTACTTC.

The chain employs TRBV5-6 and TRBJ1-1, with a possible D match to TRBD1 (5 bases). CDR1 and CDR2 from the germline V gene are SGHDT and YYEEEE. There are 13 residues in the CDR3. Trimming shortened V by 2 bases and J by 1 base, and 6 bases separated the two germline ends. CDR3 loop: CASSFGQNTEAFF. The CDR3 coding sequence is TGTGCCAGCAGCTTTGGACAGAACACTGAAGCTTTCTTT.

The chain couples TRBV5-1 to TRBJ2-1; a weak D match, TRBD2 (6 bases). V lost 3 bases, J lost 7 bases, and 14 bases lay in between. The CDR3 spans 14 residues. CDR1 and CDR2 from the germline V gene are SGHRS and YFSETQ. The CDR3 region is CASSSGGNVNEQFF. The CDR3, as DNA: TGCGCCAGCAGCTCCGGCGGGAATGTGAATGAGCAGTTCTTC.

This chain joins TRBV7-2 and TRBJ2-3, with TRBD2 identical over 11 bases. V shed 5 bases, J shed 4 bases, and the junction held 8 bases outside the gene matches. CDR1 and CDR2 from the germline V gene are SGHTA and FQGNSA. The CDR3 totals 16 residues. CDR3: CASSDFSGGAPDTQYF. The CDR3 nucleotides read TGTGCCAGCAGCGACTTTAGCGGGGGGGCCCCAGATACGCAGTATTTT. The variable domain in full, with the rest retrieved from reference TRBV7-2 and TRBJ2-3, is GAGVSQSPSNKVTEKGKDVELRCDPISGHTALYWYRQSLGQGLEFLIYFQGNSAPDKSGLPSDRFSAERTGGSVSTLTIQRTQQEDSAVYLCASSDFSGGAPDTQYFGPGTRLTVL.

This sequence joins TRBV10-1 and TRBJ2-1, with 13 bases identical to TRBD2. With 2 bases clipped from V and 8 bases from J, the junction kept 6 bases outside the gene matches. CDR3 length: 16 residues. Per germline, CDR1 WNHNN and CDR2 SYGVQD (reference sequence). The CDR3 nucleotides read TGCGCCAGCAGTGAGGAAGGACTAGCGGGGGTTGATGAGCAGTTCTTC. This gives the protein CASSEEGLAGVDEQFF.

The rearrangement links TRBV13 to TRBJ2-5; D ambiguous. Germline CDR1 PRHDT, CDR2 FYEKMQ (reference sequence). V dropped 6 bases and J dropped 2 bases, with 7 bases sitting between them. The length of the CDR3 is 12 residues. The CDR3 is CASRVGQETQYF. In DNA, the CDR3 is TGTGCCAGCAGGGTGGGTCAAGAGACCCAGTACTTC. Filled out from reference TRBV13 and TRBJ2-5, the complete variable domain reads AAGVIQSPRHLIKEKRETATLKCYPIPRHDTVYWYQQGPGQDPQFLISFYEKMQSDKGSIPDRFSAQQFSDYHSELNMSSLELGDSALYFCASRVGQETQYFGPGTRLLVL.

V and J are TRBV7-9 and TRBJ2-7; TRBD1 aligns across 8 bases. The CDR3 consists of 15 residues. Germline loops: CDR1 SEHNR, CDR2 FQNEAQ (reference sequence). Unmatched junction bases numbered 2, after V lost 1 base and J lost 0 bases. The CDR3: CASSLETGASYEQYF. CDR3 sequence (DNA): TGTGCCAGCAGCTTAGAGACAGGGGCCTCCTACGAGCAGTACTTC. The entire variable domain, with the rest obtained from reference TRBV7-9 and TRBJ2-7, is as follows: DTGVSQNPRHKITKRGQNVTFRCDPISEHNRLYWYRQTLGQGPEFLTYFQNEAQLEKSRLLSDRFSAERPKGSFSTLEIQRTEQGDSAMYLCASSLETGASYEQYFGPGTRLTVT.

This chain joins TRBV27 and TRBJ1-1; 7 positions match TRBD1. V dropped 3 bases and J dropped 1; count of bases not matched to a gene: 2. Looked up from germline, CDR1 is MNHEY and CDR2 is SMNVEV (reference sequence). CDR3 length: 14 amino acids. CDR3 in DNA: TGTGCCAGCAGTTTTCGACAGGGGAACACTGAAGCTTTCTTT. This translates into CASSFRQGNTEAFF.

The CDR3 is CASSSSLGVTGNTIYF. CDR3 in DNA: TGCGCCAGCAGCTCTAGTTTAGGGGTCACTGGAAACACCATATATTTT. The chain links TRBV5-1 to TRBJ1-3, with D perhaps matching TRBD1 (5 bases). This CDR3 contains 16 residues. Deletions cut 3 bases from V and 2 bases from J, with 15 bases between. In germline, CDR1 is SGHRS, CDR2 YFSETQ.